This is a list of T cell receptor beta chains from one sample in a study of Tregs in tolerant kidney transplant recipients. The table came from immunoSEQ multiplex PCR; TCRdb's copy has only in-frame clones and leaves some out. The sample has 20,000 to 25,000 clones; about 85% are singletons. The sequenced sample was CD8+ T cells from blood (PBMCs), obtained 6 months after the transplant. Source of these receptors: a human patient who received a combined kidney and bone marrow transplant. Some T cells may originate from the graft donor. The CDR3 runs from the conserved cysteine through the conserved F or W. The order of the fields is D gene, clone size, V gene, J gene, CDR3 protein, CDR3 DNA. A D gene is named only where the DNA matches it firmly. Not all rows give a size; the values are once, few, many and, for expanded clones, a class.

D: .; size: once; V: TRBV7-9; J: TRBJ1-2; CDR3: CASSLGYTLLYGYTF; DNA: TGTGCCAGCAGCTTAGGCTATACCCTACTATATGGCTACACCTTC
D: .; size: .; V: TRBV4-3; J: TRBJ2-7; CDR3: CASSQGASSYSYEQYF; DNA: TGCGCCAGCAGCCAGGGAGCCTCCTCCTACTCCTACGAGCAGTACTTC
D: .; size: .; V: TRBV4-2; J: TRBJ2-7; CDR3: CASSAGTTTLYEQYF; DNA: TGTGCCAGCAGCGCCGGGACAACTACCCTCTACGAGCAGTACTTC
D: .; size: .; V: TRBV7-9; J: TRBJ2-7; CDR3: CASSLLFYEQYF; DNA: TGTGCCAGCAGCTTACTGTTCTACGAGCAGTACTTC
D: TRBD2; size: .; V: TRBV27; J: TRBJ2-7; CDR3: CASSAGLSYEQYF; DNA: TGTGCCAGCAGTGCGGGACTATCCTACGAGCAGTACTTC
D: .; size: .; V: TRBV4-1; J: TRBJ1-4; CDR3: CASSQDRDGSEKLFF; DNA: TGCGCCAGCAGCCAAGACCGGGACGGGAGTGAAAAACTGTTTTTT
D: TRBD1; size: .; V: TRBV15; J: TRBJ1-2; CDR3: CATSRTGGSYGYTF; DNA: TGTGCCACCAGCAGGACAGGGGGTAGCTATGGCTACACCTTC
D: TRBD2; size: .; V: TRBV28; J: TRBJ2-5; CDR3: CASSKGLVWETQYF; DNA: TGTGCCAGCAGTAAGGGACTAGTATGGGAGACCCAGTACTTC
D: .; size: .; V: TRBV28; J: TRBJ1-1; CDR3: CASRRGGEGTEAFF; DNA: TGTGCCAGCCGTCGGGGGGGGGAAGGGACTGAAGCTTTCTTT
D: .; size: .; V: TRBV27; J: TRBJ2-7; CDR3: CASSLSTVYEQYF; DNA: TGTGCCAGCAGTTTATCGACTGTCTACGAGCAGTACTTC
D: .; size: .; V: TRBV6-1; J: TRBJ2-3; CDR3: CASSDKWRRDTQYF; DNA: TGTGCCAGCAGTGATAAGTGGCGGCGGGATACGCAGTATTTT
D: .; size: .; V: TRBV5-6; J: TRBJ2-3; CDR3: CASSEGLMPMSTDTQYF; DNA: TGTGCCAGCAGCGAGGGACTCATGCCAATGAGCACAGATACGCAGTATTTT
D: TRBD2; size: .; V: TRBV13; J: TRBJ2-3; CDR3: CASSPRVAGVYTDTQYF; DNA: TGTGCCAGCAGCCCCCGCGTGGCGGGGGTGTACACAGATACGCAGTATTTT
D: .; size: .; V: TRBV5-6; J: TRBJ2-7; CDR3: CASSLDRGISYEQYF; DNA: TGTGCCAGCAGCTTGGATCGGGGGATCTCCTACGAGCAGTACTTC
D: .; size: .; V: TRBV6-4; J: TRBJ2-2; CDR3: CASSNRDTGELFF; DNA: TGTGCCAGCAGTAACAGGGACACCGGGGAGCTGTTTTTT
D: .; size: .; V: TRBV7-9; J: TRBJ1-4; CDR3: CASSASGGDSNEKLFF; DNA: TGTGCCAGCAGCGCCAGCGGGGGGGACTCAAATGAAAAACTGTTTTTT
D: .; size: .; V: TRBV7-6; J: TRBJ2-7; CDR3: CASSLGLGWEQYF; DNA: TGTGCCAGCAGCTTAGGCCTGGGCTGGGAGCAGTACTTC
D: TRBD1; size: .; V: TRBV4-1; J: TRBJ2-7; CDR3: CASSHRGTGASYEQYF; DNA: TGCGCCAGCAGCCATAGAGGGACAGGGGCAAGCTACGAGCAGTACTTC
D: .; size: .; V: TRBV15; J: TRBJ2-7; CDR3: CATSWTESYEQYF; DNA: TGTGCCACCAGCTGGACAGAGTCCTACGAGCAGTACTTC
D: .; size: .; V: TRBV14; J: TRBJ2-2; CDR3: CASSPLTGNTGELFF; DNA: TGTGCCAGCAGCCCTTTGACAGGGAACACCGGGGAGCTGTTTTTT
D: TRBD1; size: .; V: TRBV4-1; J: TRBJ2-1; CDR3: CASSQAPGGAGNEQFF; DNA: TGCGCCAGCAGCCAAGCCCCAGGGGGCGCGGGCAATGAGCAGTTCTTC
D: .; size: .; V: TRBV7-6; J: TRBJ2-1; CDR3: CASSPGQGQFVYEQFF; DNA: TGTGCCAGCAGCCCTGGGCAGGGCCAATTTGTCTATGAGCAGTTCTTC
D: TRBD1; size: .; V: TRBV5-6; J: TRBJ2-2; CDR3: CASSPDRGRVTGELFF; DNA: TGTGCCAGCAGCCCGGACAGGGGGCGGGTCACCGGGGAGCTGTTTTTT
D: .; size: .; V: TRBV6-1; J: TRBJ1-4; CDR3: CASSGYREFHEKLFF; DNA: TGTGCCAGCAGTGGCTACAGAGAGTTTCATGAAAAACTGTTTTTT
D: .; size: .; V: TRBV7-9; J: TRBJ1-2; CDR3: CASSADRSGYTF; DNA: TGTGCCAGCAGCGCCGACAGATCTGGCTACACCTTC
D: .; size: .; V: TRBV5-1; J: TRBJ1-2; CDR3: CASSLTGYGYTF; DNA: TGCGCCAGCAGCTTGACAGGGTATGGCTACACCTTC
D: TRBD1; size: few; V: TRBV2; J: TRBJ2-7; CDR3: CASRISTGTGVSYEQYF; DNA: TGTGCCAGCAGGATATCAACCGGGACAGGGGTATCCTACGAGCAGTACTTC
D: TRBD1; size: .; V: TRBV5-3; J: TRBJ1-5; CDR3: CARSLDGTGSNQPQHF; DNA: TGTGCCAGAAGCTTGGATGGGACAGGGAGCAATCAGCCCCAGCATTTT
D: .; size: .; V: TRBV4-3; J: TRBJ2-1; CDR3: CASSQDGTYNEQFF; DNA: TGCGCCAGCAGCCAAGACGGTACCTACAATGAGCAGTTCTTC
D: .; size: .; V: TRBV27; J: TRBJ1-2; CDR3: CASMATARGYGYTF; DNA: TGTGCCAGCATGGCGACCGCCCGCGGCTATGGCTACACCTTC
D: TRBD1; size: .; V: TRBV2; J: TRBJ2-7; CDR3: CASNNLPGTGDDEQYF; DNA: TGTGCCAGCAATAACCTGCCCGGGACAGGGGACGACGAGCAGTACTTC
D: TRBD1; size: large; V: TRBV5-6; J: TRBJ1-3; CDR3: CASSLEEGQGSGNTIYF; DNA: TGTGCCAGCAGCTTGGAGGAGGGACAGGGGTCTGGAAACACCATATATTTT
D: .; size: .; V: TRBV19; J: TRBJ1-2; CDR3: CASSRGHRADYGYTF; DNA: TGTGCCAGTAGTAGGGGACACAGGGCGGACTATGGCTACACCTTC
D: TRBD1; size: .; V: TRBV19; J: TRBJ1-6; CDR3: CASSQTGNNSPLHF; DNA: TGTGCCAGTAGTCAGACAGGGAATAATTCACCCCTCCACTTT
D: TRBD2; size: .; V: TRBV7-9; J: TRBJ2-1; CDR3: CASSSTSGGAGSQDEQFF; DNA: TGTGCCAGCAGCTCAACTAGCGGGGGGGCCGGTAGTCAGGATGAGCAGTTCTTC
D: TRBD1; size: .; V: TRBV7-8; J: TRBJ2-1; CDR3: CASSTDQGAVYNEQFF; DNA: TGTGCCAGCAGCACCGACCAGGGGGCGGTCTACAATGAGCAGTTCTTC
D: .; size: .; V: TRBV27; J: TRBJ2-6; CDR3: CASSLYGANVLTF; DNA: TGTGCCAGCAGTTTATATGGGGCCAACGTCCTGACTTTC
D: .; size: .; V: TRBV9; J: TRBJ2-5; CDR3: CASSVGGREETQYF; DNA: TGTGCCAGCAGCGTGGGGGGGCGGGAGGAGACCCAGTACTTC
D: .; size: .; V: TRBV7-3; J: TRBJ2-1; CDR3: CASSSLIGSSYNEQFF; DNA: TGTGCCAGCAGCTCCCTCATAGGGAGCTCCTACAATGAGCAGTTCTTC
D: .; size: .; V: TRBV7-9; J: TRBJ1-2; CDR3: CASSQPGLDYGYTF; DNA: TGCGCCAGCAGCCAACCGGGTTTGGACTATGGCTACACCTTC
D: TRBD2; size: .; V: TRBV11-1; J: TRBJ2-7; CDR3: CASSLAGVEQYF; DNA: TGTGCCAGCAGCCTAGCGGGAGTTGAGCAGTACTTC
D: .; size: few; V: TRBV6-4; J: TRBJ2-7; CDR3: CASSEGLAYEQYF; DNA: TGTGCCAGCAGTGAAGGACTTGCCTACGAGCAGTACTTC
D: .; size: .; V: TRBV9; J: TRBJ1-1; CDR3: CASSVGVGGNTEAFF; DNA: TGTGCCAGCAGCGTAGGAGTCGGGGGGAACACTGAAGCTTTCTTT
D: TRBD1; size: .; V: TRBV7-8; J: TRBJ2-1; CDR3: CASSLRHKSDRGHNEQFF; DNA: TGTGCCAGCAGCTTAAGACATAAATCGGACAGGGGCCACAATGAGCAGTTCTTC
D: TRBD1; size: .; V: TRBV19; J: TRBJ1-1; CDR3: CASSTGQLNTEAFF; DNA: TGTGCCAGTAGTACGGGACAGTTGAACACTGAAGCTTTCTTT
D: .; size: .; V: TRBV19; J: TRBJ2-7; CDR3: CASSAGVSYEQYF; DNA: TGTGCCAGTAGCGCCGGGGTCTCCTACGAGCAGTACTTC
D: TRBD1; size: .; V: TRBV28; J: TRBJ1-4; CDR3: CASGNRGQVESFF; DNA: TGTGCCAGCGGAAACAGGGGGCAAGTAGAAAGTTTTTTT
D: TRBD1; size: .; V: TRBV6-5; J: TRBJ2-7; CDR3: CASSQEGAGSYEQYF; DNA: TGTGCCAGCAGCCAAGAGGGGGCCGGGTCCTACGAGCAGTACTTC
D: .; size: .; V: TRBV7-2; J: TRBJ1-2; CDR3: CASSSQGFYGYTF; DNA: TGTGCCAGCAGTTCGCAGGGTTTCTATGGCTACACCTTC
D: .; size: .; V: TRBV18; J: TRBJ2-7; CDR3: CASSPTALSSYEQYF; DNA: TGTGCCAGCTCACCCACCGCACTATCTTCCTACGAGCAGTACTTC
D: .; size: .; V: TRBV13; J: TRBJ2-2; CDR3: CASSLAGELFF; DNA: TGTGCCAGCAGCTTAGCTGGGGAGCTGTTTTTT
D: .; size: .; V: TRBV11-2; J: TRBJ2-7; CDR3: CASSPWRGSPYEQYF; DNA: TGTGCCAGCAGCCCCTGGCGGGGAAGTCCCTACGAGCAGTACTTC
D: .; size: .; V: TRBV5-8; J: TRBJ1-5; CDR3: CASSLLNQPQHF; DNA: TGTGCCAGCAGCCTTCTGAATCAGCCCCAGCATTTT
D: .; size: .; V: TRBV12-5; J: TRBJ1-1; CDR3: CASGLTTYTEAFF; DNA: TGTGCTAGTGGTTTGACGACTTACACTGAAGCTTTCTTT
D: .; size: .; V: TRBV6-1; J: TRBJ1-5; CDR3: CASSEAGDQPQHF; DNA: TGTGCCAGCAGTGAAGCAGGGGATCAGCCCCAGCATTTT